This is a list of T cell receptor beta chains from one sample in a study of glioma-infiltrating T cells after dendritic cell vaccination. TCRdb keeps only in-frame clones here, not all; method: immunoSEQ multiplex PCR. In the table there are roughly 90,000 clones, 80% to 90% of which are singletons. The material sequenced was blood, taken before dendritic cell vaccination. The receptors stem from a human donor with glioblastoma. CDR3s include the opening cysteine and the closing phenylalanine or tryptophan. Size tells how often a clone was seen (once, few, many) or the class of an expanded clone, and some rows leave it out.

few | TRBJ2-2 | TRBV29-1 | CSVEDLRSPGGELFF
. | TRBJ2-7 | TRBV11-2 | CASLTSGGVYEQYF
once | TRBJ2-3 | TRBV19 | CASSIGSGRPADTQYF
. | TRBJ2-7 | TRBV21-1 | CASSKGLADEQYF
. | TRBJ1-5 | TRBV5-1 | CASSLAKRGGDNQPQHF
few | TRBJ2-7 | TRBV11-1 | CASSLVSGTGIVRGYEQYF
. | TRBJ1-3 | TRBV9 | CASSPRQGEAGNTIYF
once | TRBJ2-7 | TRBV6-5 | CASSFDRGFSYEQYF
once | TRBJ2-7 | TRBV5-4 | CASSFQDRARYEQYF
. | TRBJ1-4 | TRBV5-6 | CASSLDQGLKAEKLFF
. | TRBJ2-1 | TRBV11-3 | CASSQDGGSSGNEQFF
few | TRBJ2-5 | TRBV9 | CASSASGQGWETQYF
. | TRBJ1-1 | TRBV2 | CASILLDRDEIKAFF
. | TRBJ2-7 | TRBV7-9 | CASSFPQGHDEQYF
. | TRBJ2-1 | TRBV2 | CASSLQGTNNEQFF
once | TRBJ1-5 | TRBV14 | CASSQDWGSNQPQHF
. | TRBJ1-3 | TRBV7-3 | CASSLGSSGNTIYF
. | TRBJ1-2 | TRBV25-1 | CASSEPQYGYTF
. | TRBJ2-1 | TRBV9 | CASSVGGNSYNEQFF
. | TRBJ2-1 | TRBV5-4 | CAEGASSYNEQFF
. | TRBJ2-1 | TRBV9 | CASSVGTGGNEQFF
. | TRBJ2-3 | TRBV11-3 | CASSLVRDRVRTDTQYF